Presented here are 18 T cell receptor beta chains from one specimen sequenced in a study of T-cell reconstitution after alpha-beta-depleted transplantation in children. Preparation of the TCRbeta library was carried out with unique molecular identifiers. Via MiXCR, TCRdb re-called the PCR reads, giving one row per CDR3 protein. The data hold hundreds of thousands of distinct CDR3 sequences, with around 13% observed a single time. The sequencing used PBMCs, collected before TCRalphabeta/CD19-depleted stem cell transplant. The source of these receptors is a girl aged 2-10 years with congenital amegakaryocytic thrombocytopenia, due to receive a stem cell transplant.

This clonotype was counted ten times or more. The rearrangement links TRBV20-1 to TRBJ2-5; D is perhaps TRBD1 (5 bases). Trimming removed 0 bases from V and 2 bases from J, with 13 bases in between. Per the germline V gene, CDR1 is DFQATT and CDR2 is SNEGSKA (reference sequence). The CDR3 runs to 15 residues. This chain's CDR3 is CSARDPVRAQETQYF. The CDR3 nucleotides read TGCAGTGCTAGAGACCCCGTCAGGGCACAAGAGACCCAGTACTTC.

This clonotype was seen only a few times. This chain connects TRBV3-1 to TRBJ2-1; possibly TRBD2 for D (6 bases). The CDR3 spans 16 residues. V lost 2 bases and J lost 8, with 19 bases in between. Looked up from germline, CDR1 is LGHDT and CDR2 is YNNKEL (reference sequence). CDR3 coding DNA: TGTGCCAGCAGCCAAAGTCACGCGGGAAGGGTACATGAGCAGTTCTTC. Amino acid sequence: CASSQSHAGRVHEQFF.

The table lists this clonotype with many counts. This chain uses TRBV20-1 with TRBJ1-6, with no clear D. Germline loops: CDR1 DFQATT, CDR2 SNEGSKA (reference sequence). V was cut by 7 bases and J by 7 bases, with 11 bases left in between. This CDR3 is built from 12 residues. CDR3 amino acids: CSGVGGNSPLHF. The DNA for the CDR3 is TGCAGTGGCGTGGGAGGGAATTCACCCCTCCACTTT.

This chain links TRBV5-1 with TRBJ2-1, with TRBD1 matching over 7 bases. CDR1 is SGHRS and CDR2 is YFSETQ in the germline V gene. Unmatched junction bases numbered 0, after V lost 0 bases and J lost 0 bases. This CDR3 is built from 15 residues. Written as DNA, the CDR3 is TGCGCCAGCAGCTTGGAGGGGGCCTCCTACAATGAGCAGTTCTTC. Translated: CASSLEGASYNEQFF.

This clonotype was seen many times. V gene TRBV5-1 combines with J gene TRBJ2-3, with D perhaps matching TRBD1 (6 bases). CDR1 and CDR2 from the germline V gene are SGHRS and YFSETQ. The CDR3 contains 14 residues. V was shortened by 3 bases and J by 1 base, with 9 bases between the two germline ends. The CDR3, as DNA: TGCGCCAGCAGCTCACAGGGCGGCACAGATACGCAGTATTTT. Translating it yields CASSSQGGTDTQYF.

This clonotype was counted between two and nine times. The chain employs TRBV2 and TRBJ2-1; possible D gene TRBD2, 6 bases. The CDR3 runs to 11 residues. Trimming stripped 8 bases from V and 12 bases from J, with 14 bases between. Germline loops: CDR1 SNHLY, CDR2 FYNNEI. CDR3 protein: CASGGSGRQFF. For the CDR3, the DNA is TGTGCCAGCGGGGGGTCGGGAAGGCAGTTCTTC.

This clonotype was counted ten times or more. This rearrangement joins TRBV29-1 to TRBJ2-1; 7 positions match TRBD2. The V gene end was trimmed by 6 bases and the J gene end by 2 bases; junction bases not matched to a gene: 10. Germline V gives CDR1 SQVTM, CDR2 ANQGSEA. This CDR3 is 15 amino acids long. CDR3 amino acids: CSVNKGGGAYNEQFF. Here the CDR3 DNA reads TGCAGCGTGAATAAGGGCGGGGGAGCCTACAATGAGCAGTTCTTC.

On this clonotype itself: A much bigger clone sits one base away, suggesting this may be a read error. Because it lacks the conserved phenylalanine or tryptophan at the end, this CDR3 is likely a read error. The gene calls are TRBV5-1 and TRBJ2-1; the match to TRBD2 covers 7 bases. This CDR3 region has 14 residues. After removal of 1 base from V and 6 bases from J, the junction contained 4 bases not matched to a gene. In germline, CDR1 is SGHRS, CDR2 YFSETQ. The CDR3 DNA is TGCGCCAGCAGCTTGAGGACTAGTGCCAATGAGCAGTTCTTA. This gives the protein CASSLRTSANEQFL.

This clonotype was seen many times. V and J are TRBV29-1 and TRBJ1-4, with D unresolved. Trimming took 5 bases from V and 4 from J, leaving 14 bases between them. The CDR3 is 14 amino acids. Germline loops: CDR1 SQVTM, CDR2 ANQGSEA. The CDR3 region has the DNA TGCAGCGTTTCTCAACGGTTGCGTAATGAAAAACTGTTTTTT. Protein product: CSVSQRLRNEKLFF.

The rearrangement joins TRBV20-1 to TRBJ2-1; 9 bases agree with TRBD2. The CDR3 is 13 amino acids. Germline lookup yields CDR1 DFQATT and CDR2 SNEGSKA (reference sequence). Here the CDR3 DNA reads TGCAGGATCCCGGGACTAGCAGGGGATGAGCAGTTCTTC. Translating gives CRIPGLAGDEQFF.

This clonotype was detected many times. The chain recombines TRBV12-3 or TRBV12-4 with TRBJ2-7; TRBD1 aligns across 8 bases. The V and J ends lost 6 bases and 3 bases, in that order; junction bases with no gene match: 4. The CDR3 sequence is 13 residues long. The DNA for the CDR3 is TGTGCCAGCAGCCGACAGGGGAACTACGAGCAGTACTTC. It is translated as CASSRQGNYEQYF.

This clonotype was counted a few times. The chain combines TRBV6-2 or TRBV6-3 with TRBJ2-7; tentative D call: TRBD2 (5 bases). Germline CDR1 reads MNHEY; CDR2 reads SVGEGT. The CDR3 is 17 residues long. V dropped 0 bases and J dropped 1 base, with 16 bases sitting between them. CDR3 coding DNA: TGTGCCAGCAGTTACTCGTCCGGGAAAGAACTTTCCTACGAGCAGTACTTC. It is translated as CASSYSSGKELSYEQYF.

The chain carries TRBV7-6 and TRBJ2-5, with 7 bases fitting TRBD2. Germline lookup yields CDR1 SGHVS and CDR2 FNYEAQ. V was pared by 1 base and J by 1 base, with 3 bases of the junction left unmatched. The CDR3 runs 15 residues. CDR3 sequence: CASSLVWGGQETQYF. Here the CDR3 DNA reads TGTGCCAGCAGCTTAGTTTGGGGGGGCCAAGAGACCCAGTACTTC.

The chain uses TRBV2 and TRBJ2-7; 12 bases fit TRBD2. The germline gives CDR1 SNHLY, CDR2 FYNNEI. The CDR3 spans 13 residues. CDR3 protein: CARGTSGRGEQYF. CDR3 bases: TGTGCACGGGGGACTAGCGGGCGTGGCGAGCAGTACTTC.

This clonotype was observed many times. The V gene is TRBV18, the J gene TRBJ2-1; 7 bases agree with TRBD2. The germline gives CDR1 KGHSH, CDR2 LQKENI. CDR3 length: 16 amino acids. Trimming removed 0 bases from V and 0 bases from J; junction bases left unmatched: 2. The CDR3 DNA reads as TGTGCCAGCTCACCACCAGGCGGGAGCTCCTACAATGAGCAGTTCTTC. Its protein is CASSPPGGSSYNEQFF.

This clonotype was detected many times. This sequence joins TRBV20-1 and TRBJ2-7; tentatively, D is TRBD1 or TRBD2 (5 bases each). CDR1 and CDR2 (germline): DFQATT, SNEGSKA (reference sequence). The CDR3 runs to 15 residues. Trimming cost V 5 bases and J 4 bases, with 21 bases left between them. CDR3 coding DNA: TGCAGTGCTCCAGAGTTGGGGGAGAACGAATACGAGCAGTACTTC. As protein: CSAPELGENEYEQYF.

This clonotype was seen more than once but under ten times. The chain couples TRBV27 to TRBJ2-7; 8 bases line up with TRBD2. The CDR3 runs 16 residues. CDR1 is MNHEY, CDR2 SMNVEV, per germline (reference sequence). V shed 1 base and J 3 bases; nucleotides not matched to a gene: 8. The CDR3 spells CASSLLVAGGGYEQYF. The CDR3 DNA reads TGTGCCAGCAGTTTATTGGTGGCGGGAGGTGGCTACGAGCAGTACTTC.

A few counts support this clonotype. This rearrangement joins TRBV5-5 to TRBJ2-1; D ambiguous. V dropped 2 bases and J dropped 5 bases, with 8 bases sitting between them. The germline V gene encodes CDR1 SGHKS and CDR2 YYEKEE (reference sequence). CDR3 length equals 13 residues. The CDR3 DNA reads TGTGCCAGCAGCTTCAATCCGGACAATGAGCAGTTCTTC. This encodes CASSFNPDNEQFF.